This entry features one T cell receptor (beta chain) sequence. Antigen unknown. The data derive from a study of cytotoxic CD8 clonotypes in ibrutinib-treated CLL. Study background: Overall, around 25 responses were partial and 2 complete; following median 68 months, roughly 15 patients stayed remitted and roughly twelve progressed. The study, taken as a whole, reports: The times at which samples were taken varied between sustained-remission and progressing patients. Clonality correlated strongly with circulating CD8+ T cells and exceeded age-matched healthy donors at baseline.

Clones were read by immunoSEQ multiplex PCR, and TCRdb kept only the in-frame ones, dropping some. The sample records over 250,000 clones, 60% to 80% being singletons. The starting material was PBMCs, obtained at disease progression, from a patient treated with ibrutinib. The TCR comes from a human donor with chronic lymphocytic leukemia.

Here the CDR3 reads CASSPQKGQGLREQYF. The CDR3 DNA sequence: TGTGCCAGCTCACCACAGAAGGGTCAAGGGCTTAGGGAGCAGTACTTC. The chain employs TRBV18 and TRBJ2-7; D is undetermined. The CDR3 is made up of 16 amino acids. V was trimmed by 1 base and J by 7 bases, leaving 20 bases between them. Per the germline V gene, CDR1 is KGHSH and CDR2 is LQKENI.